The rows below give T cell receptor beta chains drawn from one sample of a study of blood T cell repertoires in COVID-19. The table came from immunoSEQ multiplex PCR; TCRdb's copy has only in-frame clones and leaves some out. Here the sample spans about 400,000 clones, nearly 90% being singletons. Sequences were obtained from PBMCs or T cells enriched from blood (not recorded which). These receptors all come from a woman aged 40 to 50 with acute COVID-19. CDR3s include the opening cysteine and the closing phenylalanine or tryptophan. A D gene is named only where the DNA matches it firmly. A clone size is listed for some rows: how often the clone was seen (once, few, many), or a class if it is expanded.

V gene	clone size	D gene	J gene	CDR3 DNA	CDR3 protein
TRBV11-2	.	.	TRBJ1-1	TGTGCCAGCAGCTTGGGACTCTGGGAAGCTTTCTTT	CASSLGLWEAFF
TRBV9	.	TRBD2	TRBJ2-2	TGTGCCAGCTCCCAGCGGGGGGCAAACACCGGGGAGCTGTTTTTT	CASSQRGANTGELFF
TRBV21-1	.	.	TRBJ2-1	TGTGCCAGCAGCAAAGCACTAGCACTTTACAATGAGCAGTTCTTC	CASSKALALYNEQFF
TRBV6-1	.	TRBD1	TRBJ1-2	TGTGCCAGCAGTGAAGCTTGGGACAGAGGGGGCTACACCTTC	CASSEAWDRGGYTF
TRBV15	.	.	TRBJ2-3	TGTGCCACCAGCAAGGTGGGGGGGCGGCAAGATACGCAGTATTTT	CATSKVGGRQDTQYF
TRBV5-1	.	TRBD1	TRBJ2-2	TGCGCCAGCAGCTTAGTCCGGGACAGGGCCTCCGGGGAGCTGTTTTTT	CASSLVRDRASGELFF
TRBV2	.	TRBD1	TRBJ2-1	TGTGCCAGCAGGGCCGGGACAGTGTACAATGAGCAGTTCTTC	CASRAGTVYNEQFF
TRBV27	.	TRBD1	TRBJ1-5	TGTGCCAGCAGGGTGGACAGGTTCAATCAGCCCCAGCATTTT	CASRVDRFNQPQHF
TRBV30	few	TRBD1	TRBJ1-1	TGTGCCTGGAGTCCTTTAGGGACAGGGTCCACTGAAGCTTTCTTT	CAWSPLGTGSTEAFF
TRBV7-9	once	.	TRBJ1-1	TGTGCCAGCAGCCCCCGAGGGGGGGTGAACACTGAAGCTTTCTTT	CASSPRGGVNTEAFF
TRBV28	.	TRBD2	TRBJ2-3	TGTGCCAGCAGTTTCGTGCTAGCGGGGGCAGATACGCAGTATTTT	CASSFVLAGADTQYF
TRBV12-5	.	TRBD1	TRBJ1-1	TGTGCTAGTGGTTCCCCACAGGGGCCCCGGGGTGAAGCTTTCTTT	CASGSPQGPRGEAFF
TRBV19	.	TRBD2	TRBJ2-1	TGTGCCAGTAGGAGACTAGCGGGTTACAATGAGCAGTTCTTC	CASRRLAGYNEQFF
TRBV30	.	.	TRBJ1-4	TGTGCCTGGAGTGTAAAGGGGGGGAATAATGAAAAACTGTTTTTT	CAWSVKGGNNEKLFF
TRBV14	.	.	TRBJ1-1	TGTGCCAGCAGCACTTGGACCGGGACAAACACTGAAGCTTTCTTT	CASSTWTGTNTEAFF
TRBV6-6	.	TRBD2	TRBJ2-2	TGTGCCAGCAGTCAACTAGCGGGGGTTGTTGCCGGGGAGCTGTTTTTT	CASSQLAGVVAGELFF
TRBV20-1	.	.	TRBJ1-2	TGCAGTGCGGTAGATAACTATGGCTACACCTTC	CSAVDNYGYTF
TRBV2	.	TRBD2	TRBJ2-2	TGTGCCGTAGGACTAGCGGAAAACACCGGGGAGCTGTTTTTT	CAVGLAENTGELFF
TRBV24-1	.	TRBD1	TRBJ1-2	TGTGCCACCAGTGACCCCGGGACAGGGGAGACCTTC	CATSDPGTGETF
TRBV7-9	.	.	TRBJ1-1	TGTGCCAGCAGCTCCACGACAAACACTGAAGCTTTCTTT	CASSSTTNTEAFF
TRBV25-1	.	TRBD1	TRBJ2-1	TGTGCCAGCAGTGGACAGGGTTACGATGAGCAGTTCTTC	CASSGQGYDEQFF
TRBV6-5	once	.	TRBJ1-1	TGTGCCAGCAGTACAGGGTGGGGGACTGAAGCTTTCTTT	CASSTGWGTEAFF
TRBV29-1	.	.	TRBJ2-5	TGCAGCGTTACCGGGTTAGAGACCCAGTACTTC	CSVTGLETQYF
TRBV3-1/TRBV3-2	once	TRBD1	TRBJ1-2	TGTGCCAGCAGTGGGGACAGGGGCCCGGGTGGCTACACCTTC	CASSGDRGPGGYTF
TRBV27	.	.	TRBJ1-6	TGTGCCAGCAGTTTGACGGAGAGCTCCTATAATTCACCCCTCCACTTT	CASSLTESSYNSPLHF
TRBV11-2	.	TRBD2	TRBJ2-5	TGTGCCAGCAGCCAAAGGCGGGGGGCCGACCAAGAGACCCAGTACTTC	CASSQRRGADQETQYF
TRBV30	few	.	TRBJ1-5	TGTGCCTGGGCTAACAGGGTCAATCAGCCCCAGCATTTT	CAWANRVNQPQHF
TRBV7-9	.	TRBD1	TRBJ1-2	TGTGCCAGCAACAATTTACAGGGGAACTATGGCTACACCTTC	CASNNLQGNYGYTF
TRBV6-6	.	TRBD2	TRBJ2-1	TGTGCCAGCAGTCCCGTCACTAGCGGGTTTGTCTCCTACAATGAGCAGTTCTTC	CASSPVTSGFVSYNEQFF
TRBV2	.	TRBD1	TRBJ1-4	TGTGCCAGCAGTGGGACAGGGACCCCTGGGGATGAAAAACTGTTTTTT	CASSGTGTPGDEKLFF
TRBV7-8	.	.	TRBJ2-7	TGTGCCAGCAGCGCAGGAGGGATACCCTACGAGCAGTACTTC	CASSAGGIPYEQYF
TRBV6-1	.	.	TRBJ1-5	TGTGCCAGCAGTGAGTCAGGGCTCAATCAGCCCCAGCATTTT	CASSESGLNQPQHF
TRBV16	.	.	TRBJ1-1	TGTGCCAGCAGCCTGGGACAAAACACTGAAGCTTTCTTT	CASSLGQNTEAFF
TRBV6-6	.	TRBD2	TRBJ2-3	TGTGCCAGCAGTCCCTCCTTAGGACTAGCGGGGCGCACAGATACGCAGTATTTT	CASSPSLGLAGRTDTQYF
TRBV2	.	TRBD1	TRBJ1-5	TGTGCCAGCAGGAAGACAGGGAATATAGGCAATCAGCCCCAGCATTTT	CASRKTGNIGNQPQHF
TRBV5-6	.	TRBD1	TRBJ1-2	TGTGCCAGCAGCCCAGGGACAGGGGGCTATGGCTACACCTTC	CASSPGTGGYGYTF
TRBV6-5	.	TRBD1	TRBJ2-3	TGTGCCAGCAGTTACTCGAGCAGGGGGCTGACAGATACGCAGTATTTT	CASSYSSRGLTDTQYF
TRBV18	.	.	TRBJ2-2	TGTGCCAGCTCACCAACCGGGGGGCCCACCGGGGAGCTGTTTTTT	CASSPTGGPTGELFF
TRBV3-1/TRBV3-2	.	TRBD1	TRBJ1-2	TGTGCCAGCAGCCAAGTGACAGGGGGACGTAACTATGGCTACACCTTC	CASSQVTGGRNYGYTF
TRBV12-3/TRBV12-4	.	.	TRBJ1-4	TGTGCCAGCAGTAGGCAGGGTAATGAAAAACTGTTTTTT	CASSRQGNEKLFF
TRBV5-6	.	TRBD2	TRBJ2-3	TGTGCCAGCAGCACCACTAGCGGGGGGGCCCCAGATACGCAGTATTTT	CASSTTSGGAPDTQYF
TRBV10-1	.	.	TRBJ2-2	TGCGCCAGCAGTGACGAGTTCACCGGGGAGCTGTTTTTT	CASSDEFTGELFF
TRBV14	.	TRBD1	TRBJ2-2	TGTGCCAGCAGCCAAAGACAGGGCGGCACCGGGGAGCTGTTTTTT	CASSQRQGGTGELFF
TRBV2	.	TRBD1	TRBJ1-4	TGTGCCAGCAGTGAAGAGGGACAGGGAGGGGAAAAACTGTTTTTT	CASSEEGQGGEKLFF
TRBV2	.	TRBD1	TRBJ1-1	TGTGCCAGCAGTAGAGGGACAGGGAGCACTGAAGCTTTCTTT	CASSRGTGSTEAFF